This T cell receptor beta chain was sequenced in a study of T cell responses to AZD1222 COVID-19 vaccine. Whole-study context: Pooling covered second doses at about 4 or about 12 weeks.

Assay: immunoSEQ multiplex PCR; the TCRdb copy retains only in-frame clones and omits some. Among some 130,000 clones listed, approximately 90% were seen once. The CDR3 totals 12 residues. The germline V gene encodes CDR1 ENHRY and CDR2 SYGVKD. V lost 3 bases and J 1 base, leaving 3 bases between the germline ends. The TCR sequence derives from an adult in good health. The chain links TRBV10-3 to TRBJ1-1; unclear D gene. Specimen: peripheral blood, collected on day 0 of AZD1222 vaccination. The CDR3 coding sequence is TGTGCCATCAGTGACACGAACACTGAAGCTTTCTTT. Amino acids: CAISDTNTEAFF.